This TCR beta chain is drawn from a study of cytomegalovirus exposure and HLA in healthy donors. The PCR was carried out with 60 Vbeta primers and 13 Jbeta primers. The method was immunoSEQ multiplex PCR; TCRdb's version includes in-frame clones alone and lacks a portion of them. This table has around 280,000 clones, roughly 90% appearing once. There are 16 residues in the CDR3. The J segment lost 5 bases and the V segment lost 0 bases, leaving 8 bases of the junction unmatched. In germline, CDR1 is LGHNA, CDR2 YNFKEQ. The sequencing sample was made of PBMCs. This TCR derives from a young woman in good health and CMV-seronegative. The V and J genes are TRBV4-2 and TRBJ2-5; 8 bases are shared with TRBD2. The CDR3 DNA is TGTGCCAGCAGCCAAGATCGGACTAGCAGTTTGGAGACCCAGTACTTC. As protein: CASSQDRTSSLETQYF.